This TCR beta chain was recovered during a study of shared clonotypes between healthy human individuals. Study in general: CD8 memory received one plate per donor, CD8 naive two, CD4 memory three and CD4 naive three. Study-wide findings and caveats: Sorted-subset sequencing was shown by rarefaction to be incomplete despite large depth.

On this clone: Its cognate antigen is unknown.

Data came from immunoSEQ multiplex PCR; TCRdb stores just in-frame clones and leaves some out. Altogether 2.3 million or so clones are present, roughly 93% being singletons, with the ten largest covering about 0.39%. Nashville, Tennessee was home to all donors, each a Caucasian adult. The V and J ends lost 4 bases and 1 base respectively, with 10 bases between them. The CDR3 is 14 amino acids. Germline assignment: CDR1 MDHEN and CDR2 SYDVKM. The chain combines TRBV28 with TRBJ2-5, with D unresolved. Sequences were obtained from naive CD4+ T cells from PBMCs. Described subset: CD45RA+ positively selected. This clonotype was sampled from a young man in good health. Some clones in this sample may be carry-over from other donors' samples. The CDR3 DNA reads TGTGCCAGCAGTTCGGCACCCCTCCAAGAGACCCAGTACTTC. Translated, it gives CASSSAPLQETQYF. Supplemented by reference TRBV28 and TRBJ2-5, the full variable domain reads DVKVTQSSRYLVKRTGEKVFLECVQDMDHENMFWYRQDPGLGLRLIYFSYDVKMKEKGDIPEGYSVSREKKERFSLILESASTNQTSMYLCASSSAPLQETQYFGPGTRLLVL.